These 16 T cell receptor beta chains were all obtained from the same sample, sequenced in a study of shared clonotypes between healthy human individuals. Data came from immunoSEQ multiplex PCR; TCRdb stores just in-frame clones and leaves some out. The sample yields over 2 million clones, around 96% seen once. Naivety among CD8 cells was defined by CD45RO negativity and positive CCR7 selection, thereby excluding terminally differentiated effector memory CD45RA+ cells. The sample taken for sequencing was naive CD8+ T cells sorted from blood. Every receptor here comes from a man aged 18 to 29 in good health.

For this clone: A much more abundant neighbour one base away suggests this may be a read error. This sample also contains other DNA sequences that code for the same CDR3. The chain combines TRBV30 with TRBJ1-4, with 7 nucleotides matching TRBD1. From germline, CDR1 is GTSNPN and CDR2 SVGIG (reference sequence). The CDR3 sequence is 13 residues long. This CDR3 reads CALSGGRTEKLFF. CDR3 sequence (DNA): TGTGCCCTGTCAGGGGGGAGGACTGAAAAATTGTTTTTT.

For the CDR3, the DNA is TGTGCCAGCAGCTTTGTTGCCAATGAGCAGTTCTTC. Its protein product is CASSFVANEQFF. The J gene is TRBJ2-1, the V gene TRBV7-9; no reliable D call. CDR1 is SEHNR, CDR2 FQNEAQ, per germline (reference sequence). Between the trimmed V and J ends, which lost 3 bases and 6 bases, there was a span of 6 bases. This CDR3 contains 12 residues. Full variable domain (remainder filled in from reference TRBV7-9 and TRBJ2-1): DTGVSQNPRHKITKRGQNVTFRCDPISEHNRLYWYRQTLGQGPEFLTYFQNEAQLEKSRLLSDRFSAERPKGSFSTLEIQRTEQGDSAMYLCASSFVANEQFFGPGTRLTVL.

This clone is a singleton in its sample. This chain joins TRBV6-1 and TRBJ2-7, with D possibly called TRBD1 or TRBD2 (5 bases each). Germline assignment: CDR1 MNHNS and CDR2 SASEGT. With 1 base removed from V and 3 bases from J, the gap between germline ends came to 16 bases. CDR3 length: 16 residues. CDR3: CASSEEREGPYYEQYF. In DNA, the CDR3 is TGTGCCAGCAGTGAAGAGAGAGAGGGACCCTACTACGAGCAGTACTTC.

This sequence joins TRBV5-4 and TRBJ2-5, with TRBD2 identical over 12 bases. Germline V CDR1 and CDR2: SGHNT, YYREEE (reference sequence). This CDR3 is 16 amino acids long. V lost 0 bases, J lost 4 bases, and 4 bases stayed unmatched. The CDR3 reads CASSLGLAGEGETQYF. Here the CDR3 DNA reads TGTGCCAGCAGCTTGGGACTAGCGGGAGAGGGAGAGACCCAGTACTTC.

This clone was picked up one time. V usage is TRBV19 and J usage is TRBJ2-7; D is possibly TRBD1 (5 bases). The V end was cut by 5 bases, the J end by 2 bases, with 16 bases between. The CDR3 is made up of 15 amino acids. The germline CDR1 and CDR2 sequences are LNHDA and SQIVND (reference sequence). CDR3 sequence: CASSWGGGDTYEQYF. DNA of the CDR3: TGTGCCAGTAGTTGGGGCGGTGGAGACACCTACGAGCAGTACTTC.

The chain is built from TRBV21-1 and TRBJ2-2; the table's D call TRBD1 went unverified against the DNA. TRBV21-1 is annotated as a pseudogene. The CDR3 totals 14 residues. In DNA form, the CDR3 reads TGTGCCAGCAGCAGGTTTAGGGGTGGCGGGGAGCTGTTTTTT. Translating gives CASSRFRGGGELFF.

The J gene is TRBJ1-2, the V gene TRBV28; weak D call: TRBD1 (6 bases). Trimming took off 4 bases at V and 4 bases at J, with 16 bases between the two ends. The CDR3 covers 15 residues. Germline-derived CDR1 and CDR2 are MDHEN and SYDVKM. The CDR3 region is CASSSSREGVYGYTF. CDR3 nucleotides: TGTGCCAGCAGTTCATCCAGGGAGGGGGTCTATGGCTACACCTTC.

This chain uses TRBV5-6 with TRBJ2-1; D may be TRBD1 (5 bases). Trimming shortened V by 2 bases and J by 7 bases, and 13 bases separated the two germline ends. This CDR3 has 14 residues. Germline V lookup: CDR1 SGHDT, CDR2 YYEEEE. CDR3: CASSFGAGANEQFF. The DNA for the CDR3 is TGTGCCAGCAGCTTTGGGGCTGGGGCTAATGAGCAGTTCTTC.

The gene calls are TRBV6-5 and TRBJ1-2; 9 bases map to TRBD1. Looked up from germline, CDR1 is MNHEY and CDR2 is SVGAGI. There are 13 residues in the CDR3. The V and J ends lost 5 bases and 7 bases, in that order; junction bases with no gene match: 5. This CDR3 reads CASSGTGLSGYTF. As DNA, the CDR3 is TGTGCCAGCAGTGGGACAGGGCTATCTGGCTACACCTTC.

As for this clone: This sample also contains other DNA sequences that code for the same CDR3. The chain links TRBV6-6 to TRBJ2-7; 7 positions match TRBD1. V lost 0 bases and J lost 0; bases outside the gene matches: 2. Looked up from germline, CDR1 is MNHNY and CDR2 is SVGAGI (reference sequence). This CDR3 has 15 residues. CDR3 protein: CASSYSDRNSYEQYF. CDR3 DNA sequence: TGTGCCAGCAGTTACTCGGACAGGAACTCCTACGAGCAGTACTTC.

The chain combines TRBV6-1 with TRBJ1-2; the D is unclear. This CDR3 contains 15 residues. Germline CDR1 MNHNS, CDR2 SASEGT. Trimming left V 8 bases short and J 1 base short, with 17 bases between. CDR3 sequence reads: CASPPYHTVNYGYTF. CDR3 bases: TGTGCCAGCCCCCCTTACCACACGGTTAACTATGGCTACACCTTC.

This clone was counted once. This chain connects TRBV14 to TRBJ2-7; TRBD2 might be the D (6 bases). V was clipped by 1 base and J by 7 bases, with 14 bases between them. This CDR3 region has 14 residues. Germline CDR1 and CDR2: SGHDN and FVKESK. CDR3 in DNA: TGTGCCAGCAGCCAAGTTAGCCCTCGGGGGGAGCAGTACTTC. It is translated as CASSQVSPRGEQYF.

The CDR3 DNA is TGCAGCGTTGAATGGGTCGAAGCTTTCTTT. Protein: CSVEWVEAFF. The chain combines TRBV29-1 with TRBJ1-1; D remains unclear. Trimming shortened V by 2 bases and J by 8 bases, and 6 bases separated the two germline ends. Germline V gene lookup returns CDR1 SQVTM and CDR2 ANQGSEA. This CDR3 has 10 amino acids.

This chain uses TRBV4-1 with TRBJ2-7; D ambiguous. The CDR3 totals 13 residues. Looked up from germline, CDR1 is MGHRA and CDR2 is YSYEKL. Trimming left V 2 bases short and J 2 bases short, with 7 bases between. The CDR3 loop reads CASSQTVTYEQYF. In DNA form, the CDR3 reads TGCGCCAGCAGCCAAACAGTAACCTACGAGCAGTACTTC.

This rearrangement joins TRBV19 to TRBJ1-1; D is unresolved. CDR1 and CDR2 (germline): LNHDA, SQIVND (reference sequence). V was cut by 0 bases and J by 0 bases, with 11 bases left in between. The CDR3 runs 16 residues. The CDR3 sequence is CASSIDQSTMNTEAFF. CDR3 DNA: TGTGCCAGTAGTATAGATCAGAGTACCATGAACACTGAAGCTTTCTTT.

This chain uses TRBV29-1 with TRBJ2-1; D is undetermined. This CDR3 spans 11 amino acids. V was cut by 7 bases and J by 4 bases, with 8 bases left in between. Per the germline V gene, CDR1 is SQVTM and CDR2 is ANQGSEA. CDR3 nucleotide sequence: TGCAGCGCCCCTATATACAATGAGCAGTTCTTC. It yields the protein CSAPIYNEQFF.